The clone carrying this TCR beta chain was counted ten times or more. Its antigen remains unidentified. Germline lookup yields CDR1 SGDLS and CDR2 YYNGEE. The CDR3 is 16 amino acids. Trimming at V came to 4 bases and at J to 4 bases, leaving 10 bases not matched to a gene. UMIs and a universal primer site were added when TCR cDNA was made by 5'RACE template switching. TCRdb analysed the 5' RACE reads with MiXCR anew, one entry per CDR3 protein. The sample yields approximately 93,000 distinct CDR3 sequences, about 6% seen once. The data are from a study of T cells after yellow fever vaccination. General study results and limits: Repertoires sorted by FACS could include abundant clonotypes that are contaminants from the bulk population. Weaker in magnitude, the secondary response showed a faster peak on day 5 versus 15.

The clonotype comes from a man aged 18 to 29 who received the YFV17D yellow fever vaccine. The gene calls are TRBV9 and TRBJ2-5; 10 nucleotides agree with TRBD1. The specimen was CD8+ T cells sorted from PBMCs, collected 10 days after the yellow fever booster vaccination. For the CDR3, the DNA is TGTGCCAGCAGCTCTAACCGCGGGACAGGGGTAGAGACCCAGTACTTC. This sequence encodes CASSSNRGTGVETQYF.